This TCR beta chain came from a study of blood T cell repertoires in COVID-19. Study-wide background: Sites across the United States, Italy and Spain contributed samples from acute and convalescent COVID-19. PBMCs, B-cell-depleted T cells, or T cells provided the cDNA or gDNA that made up the material.

CDR3 length: 16 residues. Germline-derived CDR1 and CDR2 are MNHEY and SVGAGI. The junction had 8 bases not matched to a gene; V was cut back by 4 bases and J by 0 bases. Authors' analysis steps: Amplifying reference gene primers gave estimates of nucleated cell counts. Sequencing was performed with immunoSEQ multiplex PCR; in TCRdb, only in-frame clones are kept and a portion is missing. For V, J and clone size, that table is used; D and trimming come from the DNA. The table has fewer than 450,000 clones, 91% seen once. The genes are TRBV6-5 and TRBJ1-1, with 7 bases fitting TRBD1. Sequencing was done on a sample of peripheral blood. This clonotype was sampled from a woman between 18 and 29 years old who had recovered from COVID-19. The CDR3 loop reads CASSSPNRGLNTEAFF. CDR3 DNA sequence: TGTGCCAGCAGTTCACCTAACAGGGGTTTGAACACTGAAGCTTTCTTT.